The TCR beta chain under discussion was sequenced for a study of cytomegalovirus exposure and HLA in healthy donors (dated by TCRdb to about 2017). Context from the whole study: A later analysis indicated that the 120 validation repertoires were generated on the platform also employed for the 600 to 750 repertoires of the first cohort. To predict cytomegalovirus infection status, the study combined high-throughput TCR immunosequencing, statistical association of individual TCRs with disease status, and machine learning. A separate validation cohort of 90 to 150 different subjects was used in addition to the approximately 670-subject first cohort. The aim of the study was to test whether cataloging public T cell receptors could identify signatures of past pathogen exposure.

Taken from the germline V gene, the CDR1 and CDR2 loops are SGHTA and FQGTGA. Counted from cysteine to phenylalanine, this CDR3 has 17 amino acids. The retained sequence is limited to the CDR3, 51 bases, with the frame set at the first base. Trimmed from V: 2 bases; trimmed from J: 0 bases; junction bases lacking a gene match: 5. The donors were included in the validation cohort of approximately 130 subjects, a group kept apart from the roughly 670-subject first cohort. The library came from the immunoSEQ multiplex PCR assay. As for the original processing: A statistical classification framework was built for diagnosing cytomegalovirus status from the catalog of TCR beta chain sequences. Here the immuneACCESS table is served through TCRdb, limited to in-frame sequences with V and J called. Missing clones are a known gap in these copies; in checked studies unresolved V genes cover under half, and the rest lacks a known reason. V, J and clone size are taken as reported in that table, and D and trimming were inferred from the DNA itself. The sample data list a few hundred thousand clones, and about nine tenths of these were observed just once. The ten largest clonotypes hold more than 0.8% of the sample.

The full study reports these points: Most TCR sequences were observed very rarely across donors, whereas some public TCRs were present in many individuals. In both the original and validation cohorts, the classifier was reported to diagnose cytomegalovirus status with high specificity and sensitivity. The study gave a list of over 150 TCR beta chains associated with cytomegalovirus. According to the authors, the approach could potentially be generalized to other disease states and immunological phenotypes. A later analysis found that TCRs clustered in the first cohort also tended to co-occur in the roughly 120 validation repertoires, with roughly 95% of cluster scores above 0. A later analysis lacked HLA typing for the validation cohort, so it scored co-occurrence in that cohort across all 120 or so repertoires. A few of the identified cytomegalovirus-associated TCR beta chains were confirmed in vitro to be specific for cytomegalovirus antigens.

Comment on this clone: There is no known antigen for this receptor. The record has no base qualities; no much larger clone is one base away.

The sample comprised PBMCs. This TCR derives from a woman between 18 and 30 years old in good health and CMV-seronegative. The rearrangement combines TRBV7-3 with TRBJ2-7, with TRBD2 identical over 12 junction bases. The CDR3 sequence is CASSLGTSGPTSYEQYF. The DNA reads as follows: TGTGCCAGCAGCTTAGGGACTAGCGGGCCTACCTCCTACGAGCAGTACTTC.